This T cell receptor beta chain was identified during a study of blood T cells in healthy people across ages. Through a sample-barcoded 5' primer and a J-beta primer mix, a second PCR was run for roughly 6 to 12 cycles. Using its own MiXCR run on the 5' RACE reads, TCRdb lists one record per CDR3 protein. The sample has about 1.8 million distinct CDR3 sequences; 49% are singletons. Drawing of peripheral blood yielded ten milliliters from each donor. The specimen sequenced was blood. The receptor comes from a woman between 40 and 55 years old in good health.

The CDR3 nucleotides read TGTGCCAGCTCACCACGGACAATCGGTCGGGAGCAGTTCTTC. Its protein is CASSPRTIGREQFF. The chain carries TRBV18 and TRBJ2-1; D is perhaps TRBD1 (5 bases). The V end lost 1 base, the J end lost 10 bases, and 14 bases lay between the germline ends. This CDR3 spans 14 amino acids. Germline V gene lookup returns CDR1 KGHSH and CDR2 LQKENI.